The 22 T cell receptor beta chains given below trace back to one sample, sequenced in a study of blood T cell repertoires in COVID-19. Produced via immunoSEQ multiplex PCR; TCRdb's table is partial and in-frame only. The sample contains around 140,000 clones, more than 75% of which appear only once. What was sequenced was peripheral blood. Every receptor here comes from a man between 45 and 60 years old who had recovered from COVID-19.

The rearrangement uses TRBV6-2 or TRBV6-3 and TRBJ1-1; tentatively, D is TRBD1 (6 bases). Germline CDR1 reads MNHEY; CDR2 reads SVGEGT. V lost 2 bases, J lost 5 bases, and 24 bases lay in between. CDR3 size: 18 residues. Written as DNA, the CDR3 is TGTGCCAGCAGTTACCCGCCGCGTAGGACAGTGGGGGAAACTGAAGCTTTCTTT. It codes for CASSYPPRRTVGETEAFF.

The chain carries TRBV5-1 and TRBJ2-3; 14 bases are a match to TRBD2. Trimming at V came to 4 bases and at J to 2 bases, leaving 6 bases not matched to a gene. CDR1 and CDR2 (germline): SGHRS, YFSETQ. The CDR3 is made up of 17 amino acids. The DNA for the CDR3 is TGCGCCAGCAGCCCGGGACTAGCGGGGGCCATCACAGATACGCAGTATTTT. Translation: CASSPGLAGAITDTQYF.

This rearrangement joins TRBV6-1 to TRBJ1-5; tentative D call: TRBD1 (6 bases). V was trimmed by 3 bases and J by 3 bases, leaving 6 bases between them. The germline V gene encodes CDR1 MNHNS and CDR2 SASEGT. This CDR3 spans 13 amino acids. In nucleotides, the CDR3 is TGTGCCAGCAGTGAGGGGGCCAATCAGCCCCAGCATTTT. Its protein is CASSEGANQPQHF.

V usage is TRBV10-3 and J usage is TRBJ2-7, with TRBD1 identical over 11 bases. Germline CDR1 ENHRY, CDR2 SYGVKD. The ends lost 5 bases at V and 3 bases at J; junction bases unmatched: 3. The CDR3 has 14 amino acids. The CDR3 is CAISSGTGGYEQYF. The CDR3 nucleotides read TGTGCCATCAGTTCCGGGACAGGGGGCTACGAGCAGTACTTC.

The count of this clone is one. CDR3 coding DNA: TGTGCCACCGGCATAAACAATGAGCAGTTCTTC. Translation gives CATGINNEQFF. This rearrangement joins TRBV15 to TRBJ2-1, with unresolved D. The CDR3 totals 11 residues. Trimming removed 8 bases at V and 5 bases at J, with 7 bases between. CDR1 is LNHNV and CDR2 is YYDKDF in the germline V gene (reference sequence).

The table lists this clone with a count of one. The rearrangement links TRBV5-1 to TRBJ2-7; D gene ambiguous. The germline V gene encodes CDR1 SGHRS and CDR2 YFSETQ. The CDR3 has 13 amino acids. The V and J ends lost 3 bases and 0 bases respectively, with 7 bases between them. The CDR3 here is CASSYDTSYEQYF. DNA for the CDR3: TGCGCCAGCAGCTACGACACCTCCTACGAGCAGTACTTC.

This chain links TRBV5-6 with TRBJ2-7, with 9 bases lining up with TRBD1. The CDR3 consists of 15 residues. After removal of 1 base from V and 3 bases from J, the junction contained 5 bases not matched to a gene. CDR1 SGHDT and CDR2 YYEEEE come from the germline V gene. The CDR3 reads CASSLTGGGGYEQYF. The DNA for the CDR3 is TGTGCCAGCAGCTTGACAGGGGGCGGGGGCTACGAGCAGTACTTC.

The chain has TRBV7-2 and TRBJ1-2, with 11 nucleotides matching TRBD1. The length of the CDR3 is 17 residues. Germline CDR1 and CDR2: SGHTA and FQGNSA. Trimming took 5 bases from V and 7 from J; bases not matched to a gene: 15. CDR3 sequence: CASSQTGTGGPILGYTF. The CDR3 DNA reads as TGTGCCAGCAGCCAAACCGGGACAGGGGGACCTATCCTTGGCTACACCTTC.

The chain has TRBV5-1 and TRBJ2-7; TRBD2 matches at 8 bases. J lost 4 bases, V lost 0 bases, and 12 bases had no gene match. The CDR3 totals 17 residues. Germline V CDR1 and CDR2: SGHRS, YFSETQ. Here the CDR3 reads CASSLEGGAGALYEQYF. In nucleotides, the CDR3 is TGCGCCAGCAGCTTGGAAGGTGGAGCGGGGGCCTTGTACGAGCAGTACTTC.

This chain uses TRBV6-4 with TRBJ2-3; no firm D call. The CDR3 sequence is 18 residues long. With 6 bases removed from V and 4 bases from J, the gap between germline ends came to 26 bases. Germline lookup yields CDR1 MRHNA and CDR2 SNTAGT. The CDR3: CASSESARLPSCPDTQYF. As DNA, the CDR3 is TGTGCCAGCAGCGAAAGCGCCCGATTACCGTCATGTCCAGATACGCAGTATTTT.

The rearrangement joins TRBV6-5 to TRBJ1-3, with 7 nucleotides matching TRBD1. Germline V CDR1 and CDR2: MNHEY, SVGAGI. This CDR3 has 13 amino acids. The V segment lost 5 bases and the J segment 10 bases; nucleotides outside the gene matches: 8. DNA for the CDR3: TGTGCCAGCAGTAAACAACCAGGGGGAACCATATATTTT. It yields the protein CASSKQPGGTIYF.

The chain carries TRBV5-1 and TRBJ2-7; 11 bases agree with TRBD2. Germline CDR1 and CDR2: SGHRS and YFSETQ. CDR3 size: 14 residues. With V trimmed by 2 bases and J by 4 bases, 2 bases remained unmatched. Here the CDR3 DNA reads TGCGCCAGCAGCTTACTAGCGGGGGATTACGAGCAGTACTTC. This encodes CASSLLAGDYEQYF.

CDR3 region: CASSLNQGNTEAFF. The DNA of the CDR3 is TGTGCCAGCTCACTAAATCAGGGGAACACTGAAGCTTTCTTT. V is TRBV18 and J is TRBJ1-1, with a tentative D call TRBD1 (5 bases). CDR1 and CDR2 from the germline V gene are KGHSH and LQKENI. Trimming left V 4 bases short and J 1 base short, with 10 bases between. This CDR3 spans 14 amino acids. The full variable domain, completed using reference TRBV18 and TRBJ1-1, is NAGVMQNPRHLVRRRGQEARLRCSPMKGHSHVYWYRQLPEEGLKFMVYLQKENIIDESGMPKERFSAEFPKEGPSILRIQQVVRGDSAAYFCASSLNQGNTEAFFGQGTRLTVV.

The chain combines TRBV27 with TRBJ2-7; 12 positions match TRBD1. In germline, CDR1 is MNHEY, CDR2 SMNVEV (reference sequence). This CDR3 has 15 amino acids. V trimming: 0 bases; J trimming: 5 bases; junction bases outside the gene matches: 2. The chain's CDR3 is CASSLSGQGAHEQYF. The CDR3 bases are TGTGCCAGCAGTTTATCGGGACAGGGGGCCCACGAGCAGTACTTC.

The V and J genes are TRBV30 and TRBJ2-7; TRBD2 might be the D (6 bases). With 0 bases removed from V and 1 base from J, the gap between germline ends came to 7 bases. This CDR3 has 13 amino acids. Germline-derived CDR1 and CDR2 are GTSNPN and SVGIG (reference sequence). The CDR3 bases are TGTGCCTGGAGTGTCGGGGGATCCTACGAGCAGTACTTC. Amino acids: CAWSVGGSYEQYF.

This clone has only one observation. The J gene is TRBJ2-3, the V gene TRBV28; 13 nucleotides line up with TRBD2. The trim removed 4 bases at V and 4 bases at J, leaving 14 bases unmatched. The germline gives CDR1 MDHEN, CDR2 SYDVKM. The CDR3 loop spans 19 amino acids. CDR3 nucleotide sequence: TGTGCCAGCAGTTCAACCGGGACTAGCGGGGTAATCCGGGCAGATACGCAGTATTTT. Translation: CASSSTGTSGVIRADTQYF.

This sequence joins TRBV3-1 (or the pseudogene TRBV3-2) and TRBJ1-5, with 10 bases identical to TRBD1. Trimming cost V 1 base and J 4 bases; bases outside gene matches: 1. The CDR3 has 15 amino acids. Germline values: CDR1 LGHDT, CDR2 YNNKEL (reference sequence). The CDR3 nucleotides read TGTGCCAGCAGCCAAGGACAGGGGGCGAATCAGCCCCAGCATTTT. It yields the protein CASSQGQGANQPQHF.

This chain joins TRBV12-3 or TRBV12-4 and TRBJ1-1; 9 positions agree with TRBD1. After removal of 6 bases from V and 11 bases from J, the junction contained 10 bases not matched to a gene. This CDR3 is built from 13 residues. CDR3 loop: CASSNPDRGNAFF. The CDR3 DNA is TGTGCCAGCAGCAACCCCGACAGGGGGAACGCTTTCTTT.

This chain connects TRBV7-9 to TRBJ2-7, with D perhaps TRBD1 (5 bases). CDR1 is SEHNR and CDR2 is FQNEAQ in the germline V gene (reference sequence). This CDR3 is built from 12 residues. The V and J ends lost 5 bases and 0 bases respectively, with 5 bases between them. CDR3 sequence reads: CASSDSSYEQYF. As DNA, the CDR3 is TGTGCCAGCAGCGACAGCTCCTACGAGCAGTACTTC.

In its sample, this clone was seen once. The rearrangement joins TRBV19 to TRBJ2-3; 9 bases agree with TRBD1. Trimming removed 5 bases from V and 3 bases from J; junction bases left unmatched: 3. Germline V gene lookup returns CDR1 LNHDA and CDR2 SQIVND (reference sequence). The CDR3 consists of 14 residues. In DNA form, the CDR3 reads TGTGCCAGTAGTCCCGGACAGGGGACAGATACGCAGTATTTT. It translates to CASSPGQGTDTQYF.

This clone was counted only a few times. The rearrangement joins TRBV15 to TRBJ2-3; D call uncertain. CDR1 is LNHNV, CDR2 YYDKDF, per germline (reference sequence). The CDR3 consists of 12 residues. The V end was cut by 0 bases, the J end by 7 bases, with 5 bases between. CDR3 region: CATSRDSYTQYF. The CDR3 DNA is TGTGCCACCAGCAGAGATTCGTATACGCAGTATTTT.

The chain is built from TRBV2 and TRBJ2-2; no clear D. This CDR3 spans 13 amino acids. V lost 5 bases and J lost 6, with 10 bases in between. Per germline, CDR1 SNHLY and CDR2 FYNNEI. The CDR3 nucleotides read TGTGCCAGCAGTCCCGTAAATCCCGGGGAGCTGTTTTTT. Translating gives CASSPVNPGELFF.